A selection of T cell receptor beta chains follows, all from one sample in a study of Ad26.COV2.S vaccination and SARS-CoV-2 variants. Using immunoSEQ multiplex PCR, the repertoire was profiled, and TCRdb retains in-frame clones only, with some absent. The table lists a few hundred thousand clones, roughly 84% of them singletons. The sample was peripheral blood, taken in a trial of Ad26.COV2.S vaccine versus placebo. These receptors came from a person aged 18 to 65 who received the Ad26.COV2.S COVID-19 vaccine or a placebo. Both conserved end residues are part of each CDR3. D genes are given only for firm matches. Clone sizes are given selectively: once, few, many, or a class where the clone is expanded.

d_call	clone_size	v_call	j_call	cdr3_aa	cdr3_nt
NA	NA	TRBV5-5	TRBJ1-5	CASRAARGTNQPQHF	TGTGCCAGCAGAGCCGCAAGGGGGACCAATCAGCCCCAGCATTTT
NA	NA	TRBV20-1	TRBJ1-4	CSASYRTATNEKLFF	TGCAGTGCTAGTTATCGGACGGCAACTAATGAAAAACTGTTTTTT
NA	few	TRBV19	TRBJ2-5	CASSIPGSQTQYF	TGTGCCAGTAGTATCCCCGGCTCCCAGACCCAGTACTTC
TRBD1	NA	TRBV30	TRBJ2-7	CAWGTGTGTYEQYF	TGTGCCTGGGGAACCGGGACAGGGACCTACGAGCAGTACTTC
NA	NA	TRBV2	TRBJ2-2	CASSERTSTGELFF	TGTGCCAGCAGTGAGCGGACGAGCACCGGGGAGCTGTTTTTT
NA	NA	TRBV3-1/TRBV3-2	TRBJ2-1	CASSQDRGQIVRNEQFF	TGTGCCAGCAGCCAAGATCGAGGACAGATAGTTCGCAATGAGCAGTTCTTC
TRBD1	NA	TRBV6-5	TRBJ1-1	CASTQGGVTEAFF	TGTGCCAGCACCCAGGGGGGGGTCACTGAAGCTTTCTTT
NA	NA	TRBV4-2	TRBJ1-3	CASSQGSREGNTIYF	TGTGCCAGCAGCCAAGGATCAAGGGAGGGAAACACCATATATTTT
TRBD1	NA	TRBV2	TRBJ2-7	CASTGTGSPYEQYF	TGTGCCAGCACCGGGACAGGGTCCCCCTACGAGCAGTACTTC
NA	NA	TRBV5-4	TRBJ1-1	CATRGRLNVAEAFF	TGTGCCACAAGGGGAAGGCTGAATGTCGCTGAAGCTTTCTTT
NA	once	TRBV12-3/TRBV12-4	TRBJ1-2	CASLKGGIHGYTF	TGTGCCAGCCTCAAGGGGGGTATCCATGGCTACACCTTC
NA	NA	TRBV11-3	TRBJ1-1	CASSLNGNTEAFF	TGTGCCAGCAGCTTAAATGGTAACACTGAAGCTTTCTTT
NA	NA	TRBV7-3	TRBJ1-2	CASSSGSYGYTF	TGTGCCAGCAGCTCGGGGAGCTATGGCTACACCTTC
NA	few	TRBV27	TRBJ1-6	CASSFPGGNSPLHF	TGTGCCAGCAGTTTCCCCGGGGGTAATTCACCCCTCCACTTT
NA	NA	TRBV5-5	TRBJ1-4	CASTQTASNEKLFF	TGTGCCAGCACCCAGACAGCCTCTAATGAAAAACTGTTTTTT
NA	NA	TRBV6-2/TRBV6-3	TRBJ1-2	CASSYPRTETYGYTF	TGTGCCAGCAGTTACCCGAGGACAGAGACCTATGGCTACACCTTC
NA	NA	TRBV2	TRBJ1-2	CASSLDQLGNYGYTF	TGTGCCAGCAGCCTAGACCAATTGGGTAACTATGGCTACACCTTC
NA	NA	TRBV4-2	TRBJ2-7	CASSQGAGGGYEQYF	TGTGCCAGCAGCCAGGGCGCAGGGGGGGGTTACGAGCAGTACTTC
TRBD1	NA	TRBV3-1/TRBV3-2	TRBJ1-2	CASSQDGQGARGYTF	TGTGCCAGCAGCCAAGACGGACAGGGGGCGCGGGGCTACACCTTC
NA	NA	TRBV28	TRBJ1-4	CASSPAGEKLFF	TGTGCCAGCAGCCCAGCGGGGGAAAAACTGTTTTTT
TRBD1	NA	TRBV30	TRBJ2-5	CAWQGDKETQYF	TGTGCCTGGCAGGGGGACAAAGAGACCCAGTACTTC
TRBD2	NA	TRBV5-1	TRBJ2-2	CASSFASGGILLVDAGELFF	TGCGCCAGCAGCTTCGCTAGCGGGGGAATTTTACTTGTGGATGCCGGGGAGCTGTTTTTT
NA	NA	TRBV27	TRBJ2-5	CASSPTGRETQYF	TGTGCCAGCAGTCCGACGGGTCGAGAGACCCAGTACTTC
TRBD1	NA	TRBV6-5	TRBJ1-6	CASSRDRGTLPLHF	TGTGCCAGCAGCCGCGACAGGGGAACCTTGCCCCTCCACTTT
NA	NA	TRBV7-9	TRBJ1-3	CASSLPEVVARISGNTIYF	TGTGCCAGCAGCTTGCCGGAGGTTGTGGCACGAATTTCTGGAAACACCATATATTTT
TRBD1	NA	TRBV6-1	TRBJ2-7	CASSQGTGTTLYEQYF	TGTGCCAGCAGTCAAGGGACAGGGACGACTCTCTACGAGCAGTACTTC
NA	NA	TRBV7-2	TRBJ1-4	CASSELRRTNEKLFF	TGTGCCAGCAGCGAACTCAGGCGCACTAATGAAAAACTGTTTTTT
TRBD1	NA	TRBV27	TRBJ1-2	CASSTTGVDYGYTF	TGTGCCAGCAGTACGACAGGGGTCGACTATGGCTACACCTTC
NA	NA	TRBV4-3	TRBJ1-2	CASSQDSQSLGYTF	TGCGCCAGCAGCCAAGATAGCCAGTCCTTAGGCTACACCTTC
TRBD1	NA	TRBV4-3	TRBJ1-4	CASSQGGTENEKLFF	TGCGCCAGCAGCCAAGGTGGGACAGAGAATGAAAAACTGTTTTTT
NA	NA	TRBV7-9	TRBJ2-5	CASRFQVETQYF	TGTGCCAGCAGATTTCAAGTGGAGACCCAGTACTTC
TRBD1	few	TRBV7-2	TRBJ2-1	CASSLAVGGDEQFF	TGTGCCAGCTCCTTAGCCGTAGGGGGCGATGAGCAGTTCTTC
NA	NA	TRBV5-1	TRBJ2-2	CASNDRVANTGELFF	TGCGCCAGCAACGACAGAGTCGCGAACACCGGGGAGCTGTTTTTT
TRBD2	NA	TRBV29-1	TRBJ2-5	CSVLGLAGGPGETQYF	TGCAGCGTTCTGGGACTAGCGGGGGGTCCCGGAGAGACCCAGTACTTC
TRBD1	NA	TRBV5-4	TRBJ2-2	CASSSRTGDTGELFF	TGTGCCAGCAGCAGCCGGACAGGGGACACCGGGGAGCTGTTTTTT
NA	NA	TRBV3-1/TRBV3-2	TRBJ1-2	CASSQGARGYGYTF	TGTGCCAGCAGCCAAGGCGCCCGGGGCTATGGCTACACCTTC
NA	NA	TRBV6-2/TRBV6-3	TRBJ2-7	CASSYLPDGAYEQYF	TGTGCCAGCAGTTACCTTCCAGACGGGGCCTACGAGCAGTACTTC
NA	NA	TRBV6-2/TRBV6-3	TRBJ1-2	CASSYATSYGYTF	TGTGCCAGCAGTTACGCAACAAGCTATGGCTACACCTTC
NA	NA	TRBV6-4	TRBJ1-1	CASSEEGNTEAFF	TGTGCCAGCAGTGAAGAAGGGAACACTGAAGCTTTCTTT
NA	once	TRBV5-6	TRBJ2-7	CASSLAWGALDEQYF	TGTGCCAGCAGCTTGGCCTGGGGGGCTCTGGACGAGCAGTACTTC
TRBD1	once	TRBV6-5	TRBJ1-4	CASSRDRGEKLFF	TGTGCCAGCAGTCGGGACAGGGGTGAAAAACTGTTTTTT
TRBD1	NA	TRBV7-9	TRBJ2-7	CASSLAYGTVSYEQYF	TGTGCCAGCAGCTTAGCGTACGGGACAGTCTCCTACGAGCAGTACTTC
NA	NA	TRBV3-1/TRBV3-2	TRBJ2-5	CASSQDLSRQGTQYF	TGTGCCAGCAGCCAAGATTTAAGCCGGCAAGGGACCCAGTACTTC
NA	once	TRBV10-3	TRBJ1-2	CAISESIRVIVDYGYTF	TGTGCCATCAGTGAGTCGATCAGGGTAATAGTGGACTATGGCTACACCTTC
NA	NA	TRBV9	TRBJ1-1	CASSVGPAAGEAFF	TGTGCCAGCAGCGTAGGTCCCGCGGCTGGTGAAGCTTTCTTT
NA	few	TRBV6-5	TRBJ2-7	CASSYQRSYEQYF	TGTGCCAGCAGTTACCAAAGATCCTACGAGCAGTACTTC
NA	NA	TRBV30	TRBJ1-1	CAWKIPRGTEAFF	TGTGCCTGGAAAATCCCTAGGGGGACTGAAGCTTTCTTT
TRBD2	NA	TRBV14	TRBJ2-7	CASSHPSGGSYEQYF	TGTGCCAGCAGCCATCCTAGCGGGGGGTCGTACGAGCAGTACTTC